The TCR beta chain under discussion was sequenced for a study of CXCR3-negative and CXCR3-positive naive CD8 T cells. Study observations and caveats: CD5 surface expression was similar among naive subsets, and TCR strength was estimated by inference from TRB CDR3 properties. With respect to TRBV-TRBJ usage, naive CXCR3-negative and CXCR3-positive cells were similar; memory differed. High diversity, comparable across both naive subsets, contrasted with much lower diversity in memory CD8+ cells. Compared with CXCR3-negative naive cells, CXCR3-positive naive cells showed more hydrophobic TRB CDR3s.

Naive CD8+ T lymphocytes were specified as CD45RO-CCR7+CD27+CD95-. Germline CDR1 MDHEN, CDR2 SYDVKM. The CDR3 runs to 16 residues. About this clonotype itself: The antigen is unknown.

Libraries were UMI-labeled 5' RACE TRB cDNA. TCRdb re-called the 5' RACE reads; one entry per CDR3 protein, DNA not given. This sample carries fewer than 90,000 distinct CDR3 sequences, with 0.5% to 0.6% going to the ten biggest clones. The V gene is TRBV28, the J gene TRBJ1-5; TCRdb picks TRBD1, but there is no DNA to check that call. Sequencing was done on a sample of naive CXCR3+ CD8+ T cells from blood. Subset indicated: CD45RO-CCR7+CD27+CD95- naive CD8+ T cells expressing CXCR3 (TNR3+). The receptor was isolated from a human donor in good health. Some clones in this sample may be carry-over from other donors' samples. CDR3 in amino acids: CASSLNTGHSNQPQHF.